The 3 T cell receptor beta chains below all came from one sample that was sequenced in a study of cytomegalovirus exposure and HLA in healthy donors. Primers: 60 Vbeta forward and 13 Jbeta reverse. Some clones are missing from TCRdb's copy, which holds only in-frame ones; the method was immunoSEQ multiplex PCR. Of more than 65,000 clones listed, around four fifths are singletons. The sample comprised PBMCs. The receptors originated from a woman aged 45-60 years in good health and CMV-seropositive.

The chain employs TRBV6-1 and TRBJ2-1; D may be TRBD2 (5 bases). Germline V gives CDR1 MNHNS, CDR2 SASEGT. This CDR3 has 14 amino acids. V dropped 7 bases and J dropped 0 bases, with 10 bases sitting between them. CDR3 nucleotide sequence: TGTGCCAGCACTTTACTAGACTCCTACAATGAGCAGTTCTTC. Translated, it gives CASTLLDSYNEQFF.

The CDR3 DNA follows: TGTGCCAGCTCACCCGGGACTAGCGGGAGTGGCCATGAGCAGTTCTTC. As protein: CASSPGTSGSGHEQFF. The V call is TRBV18, the J call TRBJ2-1, with 14 bases fitting TRBD2. Looked up from germline, CDR1 is KGHSH and CDR2 is LQKENI. V dropped 3 bases and J dropped 8; count of bases not matched to a gene: 6. The CDR3 covers 16 residues.

This clone was seen a single time. This chain joins TRBV11-2 and TRBJ2-1, with 9 nucleotides matching TRBD2. Germline V gives CDR1 SGHAT, CDR2 FQNNGV. The V segment lost 1 base and the J segment 3 bases; nucleotides outside the gene matches: 1. The CDR3 length is 15 residues. CDR3 residues: CASSLGAGGYNEQFF. DNA for the CDR3: TGTGCCAGCAGCTTAGGAGCGGGAGGCTACAATGAGCAGTTCTTC.